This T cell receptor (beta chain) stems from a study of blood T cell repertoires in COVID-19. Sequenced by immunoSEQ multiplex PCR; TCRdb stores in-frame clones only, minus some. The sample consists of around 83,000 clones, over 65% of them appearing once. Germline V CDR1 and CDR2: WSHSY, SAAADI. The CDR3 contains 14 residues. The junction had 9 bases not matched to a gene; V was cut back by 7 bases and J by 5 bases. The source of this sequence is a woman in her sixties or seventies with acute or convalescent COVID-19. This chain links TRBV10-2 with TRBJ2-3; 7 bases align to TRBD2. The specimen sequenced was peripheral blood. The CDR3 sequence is CASTVAGFRDTQYF. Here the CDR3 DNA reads TGCGCCAGCACGGTAGCGGGTTTTAGAGATACGCAGTATTTT.